This T cell receptor beta chain was identified in a study of blood T cells in healthy people across ages. As to this clonotype: Antigen: not known.

General study findings and limits: Older age coincided with a roughly linear decline in TCR beta diversity per million T cells. The percentage of naive T cells correlated strongly with TCR beta diversity. The long-lived group displayed more naive CD4+ cells, plus higher diversity, than the aged donors did.

The CDR3 has 19 residues. Germline loops: CDR1 LGHDT, CDR2 YNNKEL (reference sequence). V was clipped by 4 bases and J by 11 bases; unmatched bases: 26. Each sample yielded at least 6 million isolated PBMCs. Using a J-beta primer mix together with a sample-barcoded 5' primer, a second PCR was run for roughly 6 to 12 cycles. MiXCR, applied by TCRdb to the 5' RACE reads, yields one record per CDR3 protein. Of about 730,000 distinct CDR3 sequences listed, about 42% are singletons. The gene calls are TRBV3-1 and TRBJ2-5, with 9 bases aligning to TRBD2. The specimen was blood. The sequence derives from a woman between 55 and 75 years old in good health. This CDR3 is CASSPQGMWGGGAYNEQYF. CDR3 sequence (DNA): TGTGCCAGCAGCCCCCAGGGGATGTGGGGCGGGGGGGCCTACAATGAGCAGTACTTC.